Listed here is a single T cell receptor (beta chain). The antigen remains undetermined. Only in-frame clones appear in the TCRdb table, and some are missing; sequencing was by immunoSEQ multiplex PCR. The table lists 25,000 to 35,000 clones, more than 85% of them singletons, with almost 9.5% in the top ten. The sample belongs to a study of somatic mutations in cytotoxic T cells in rheumatoid arthritis. Across the study: Blood (approximately 28 ml EDTA) from each patient was taken right after diagnosis, before any treatment. Overall study findings and caveats: With age, CD8+ clonality increased in rheumatoid arthritis patients, whereas no such increase appeared in healthy controls. Over 20% of CD8+ cells belonged to the largest CD8+ clone in about an eighth of the 65 patients.

CDR3 size: 13 residues. Trimming removed 0 bases at V and 7 bases at J, with 4 bases between. Germline V gene lookup returns CDR1 MGHRA and CDR2 YSYEKL. Flow cytometry was used to check the purity of CD4+ and CD8+ cells, which had been isolated by positive magnetic bead selection. The clonotype was recovered from an adult with rheumatoid arthritis. Input material: CD8+ T cells sorted from blood. V gene TRBV4-1 combines with J gene TRBJ1-6; D remains ambiguous. The CDR3 region has the DNA TGCGCCAGCAGCCAAGATACAAATTCACCCCTCCACTTT. Amino acid sequence: CASSQDTNSPLHF.